This T cell receptor beta chain emerged from a study of sequential checkpoint blockade in melanoma. The overall study: Arm A got nivolumab then ipilimumab; arm B the reverse, 1:1.

Using immunoSEQ multiplex PCR, the repertoire was profiled, and TCRdb retains in-frame clones only, with some absent. The sample records 10,000 to 15,000 clones, more than 65% being singletons. The V and J ends lost 6 bases and 6 bases, in that order; junction bases with no gene match: 7. Germline loops: CDR1 ENHRY, CDR2 SYGVKD. The CDR3 loop spans 15 amino acids. Treatment described: randomized to nivolumab then ipilimumab (arm A) or the reverse (arm B). This receptor was identified in a human donor with melanoma. J is TRBJ1-5 and V is TRBV10-3; 11 bases are shared with TRBD1. The material sequenced was CD8+ T cells sorted from blood (inferred from file names), taken from a patient given nivolumab and ipilimumab in sequence. DNA for the CDR3: TGTGCCATCAGAGGGGACAGGGGGTGGTGTCAGCCCCAGCATTTT. Translating it yields CAIRGDRGWCQPQHF.